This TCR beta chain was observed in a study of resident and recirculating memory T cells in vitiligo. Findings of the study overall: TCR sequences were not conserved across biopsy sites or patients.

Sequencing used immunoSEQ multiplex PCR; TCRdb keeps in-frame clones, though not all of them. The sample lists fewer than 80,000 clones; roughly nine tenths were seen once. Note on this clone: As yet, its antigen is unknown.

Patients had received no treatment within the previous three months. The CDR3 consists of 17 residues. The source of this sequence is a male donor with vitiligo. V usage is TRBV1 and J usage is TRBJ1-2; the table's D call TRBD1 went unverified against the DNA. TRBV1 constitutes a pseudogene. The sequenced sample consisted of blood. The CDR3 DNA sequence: TGCACCAGCAGCCAGTCGGACAGGGGAGGTCCTTACTATGGCTACACCTTC. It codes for CTSSQSDRGGPYYGYTF.